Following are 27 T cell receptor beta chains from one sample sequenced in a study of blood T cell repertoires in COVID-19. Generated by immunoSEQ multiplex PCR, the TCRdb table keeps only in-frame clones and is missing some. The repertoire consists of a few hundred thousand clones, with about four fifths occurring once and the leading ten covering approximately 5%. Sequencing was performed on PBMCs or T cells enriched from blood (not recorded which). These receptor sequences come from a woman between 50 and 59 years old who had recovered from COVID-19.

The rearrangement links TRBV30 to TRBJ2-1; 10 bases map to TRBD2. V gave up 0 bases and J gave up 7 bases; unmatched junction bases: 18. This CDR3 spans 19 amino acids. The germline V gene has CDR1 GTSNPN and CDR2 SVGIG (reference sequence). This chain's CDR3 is CAWSVRLWASGRGRNEQFF. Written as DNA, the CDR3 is TGTGCCTGGAGTGTAAGGTTGTGGGCTAGCGGGAGAGGGAGGAATGAGCAGTTCTTC.

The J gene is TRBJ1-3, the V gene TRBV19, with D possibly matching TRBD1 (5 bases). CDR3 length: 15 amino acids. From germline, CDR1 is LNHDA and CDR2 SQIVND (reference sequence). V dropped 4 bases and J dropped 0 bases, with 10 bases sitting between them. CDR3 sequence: CASSTGSHSGNTIYF. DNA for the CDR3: TGTGCCAGTAGTACAGGGTCCCACTCTGGAAACACCATATATTTT.

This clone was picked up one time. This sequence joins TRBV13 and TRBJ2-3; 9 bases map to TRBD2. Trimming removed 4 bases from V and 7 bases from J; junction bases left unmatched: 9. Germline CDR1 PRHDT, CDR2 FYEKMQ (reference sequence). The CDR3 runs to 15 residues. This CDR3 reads CASSYGLAWRNTQYF. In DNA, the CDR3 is TGTGCCAGCAGCTACGGACTAGCGTGGCGAAATACGCAGTATTTT.

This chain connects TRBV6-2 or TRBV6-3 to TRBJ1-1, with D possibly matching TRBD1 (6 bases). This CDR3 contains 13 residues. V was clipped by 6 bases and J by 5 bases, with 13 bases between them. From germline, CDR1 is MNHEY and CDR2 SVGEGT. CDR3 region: CASSNTGLTEAFF. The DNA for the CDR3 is TGTGCCAGCAGCAATACAGGGCTTACTGAAGCTTTCTTT.

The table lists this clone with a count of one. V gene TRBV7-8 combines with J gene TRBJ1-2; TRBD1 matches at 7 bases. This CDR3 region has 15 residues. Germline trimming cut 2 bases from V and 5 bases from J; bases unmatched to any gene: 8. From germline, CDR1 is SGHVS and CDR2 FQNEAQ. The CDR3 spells CASSLQGVATYGYTF. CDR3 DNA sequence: TGTGCCAGCAGCTTACAGGGGGTAGCTACGTATGGCTACACCTTC.

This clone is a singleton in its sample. For the CDR3, the DNA is TGTGCCAGCTCACCAGGGAGGCAAGAGACCCAGTACTTC. Translation: CASSPGRQETQYF. The rearrangement joins TRBV18 to TRBJ2-5, with a weak D call TRBD2 (6 bases). The germline V gene encodes CDR1 KGHSH and CDR2 LQKENI. Trimming took off 2 bases at V and 2 bases at J, with 6 bases between the two ends. This CDR3 has 13 amino acids.

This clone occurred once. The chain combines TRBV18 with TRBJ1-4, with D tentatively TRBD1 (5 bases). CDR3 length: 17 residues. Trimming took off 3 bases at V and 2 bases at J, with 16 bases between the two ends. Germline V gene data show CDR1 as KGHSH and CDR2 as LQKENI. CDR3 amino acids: CASSPRDRTTTNEKLFF. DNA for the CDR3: TGTGCCAGCTCACCCCGCGACAGAACGACCACTAATGAAAAACTGTTTTTT.

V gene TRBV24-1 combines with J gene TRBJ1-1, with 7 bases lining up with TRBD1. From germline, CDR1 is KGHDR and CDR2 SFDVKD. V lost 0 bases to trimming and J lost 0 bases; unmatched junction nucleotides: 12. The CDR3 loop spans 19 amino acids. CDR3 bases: TGTGCCACCAGTGATTTGCATCGACAGGGCCTTTCTATGAACACTGAAGCTTTCTTT. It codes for CATSDLHRQGLSMNTEAFF.

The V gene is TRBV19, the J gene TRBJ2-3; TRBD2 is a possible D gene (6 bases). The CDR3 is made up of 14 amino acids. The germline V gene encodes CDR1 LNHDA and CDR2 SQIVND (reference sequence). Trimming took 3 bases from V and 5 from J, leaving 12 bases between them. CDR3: CASSIGLGLDTQYF. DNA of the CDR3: TGTGCCAGTAGTATTGGGCTGGGACTAGATACGCAGTATTTT.

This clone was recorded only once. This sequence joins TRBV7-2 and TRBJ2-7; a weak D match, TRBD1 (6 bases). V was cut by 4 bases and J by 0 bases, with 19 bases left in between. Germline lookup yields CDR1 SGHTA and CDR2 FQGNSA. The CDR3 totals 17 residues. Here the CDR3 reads CASSYFLRGTSSYEQYF. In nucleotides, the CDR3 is TGTGCCAGCAGCTATTTCTTGAGGGGGACAAGCTCCTACGAGCAGTACTTC.

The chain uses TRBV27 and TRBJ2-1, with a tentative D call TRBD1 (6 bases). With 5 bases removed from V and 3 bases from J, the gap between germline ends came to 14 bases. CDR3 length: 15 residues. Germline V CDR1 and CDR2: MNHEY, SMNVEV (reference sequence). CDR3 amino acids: CASSPRGGDYNEQFF. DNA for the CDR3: TGTGCCAGCAGTCCTCGAGGGGGTGACTACAATGAGCAGTTCTTC.

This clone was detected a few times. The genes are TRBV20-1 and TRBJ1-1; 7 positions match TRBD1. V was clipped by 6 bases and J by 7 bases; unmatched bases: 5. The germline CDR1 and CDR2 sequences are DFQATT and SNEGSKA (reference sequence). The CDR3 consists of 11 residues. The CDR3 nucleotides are TGCAGTGCCCCGGGACAGCTTGAAGCTTTCTTT. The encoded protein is CSAPGQLEAFF.

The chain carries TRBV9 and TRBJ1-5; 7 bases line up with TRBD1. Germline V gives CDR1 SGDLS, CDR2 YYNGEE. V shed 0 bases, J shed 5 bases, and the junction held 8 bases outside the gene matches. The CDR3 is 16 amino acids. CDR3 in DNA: TGTGCCAGCAGCGTAGAGGCGACAGGGATGGATCAGCCCCAGCATTTT. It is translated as CASSVEATGMDQPQHF.

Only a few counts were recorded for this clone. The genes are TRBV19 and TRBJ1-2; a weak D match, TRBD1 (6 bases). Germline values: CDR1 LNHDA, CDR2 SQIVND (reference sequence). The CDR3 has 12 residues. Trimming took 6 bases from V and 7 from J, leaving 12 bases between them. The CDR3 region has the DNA TGTGCCAGTAGCCGGGACACTCTTGGCTACACCTTC. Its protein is CASSRDTLGYTF.

The CDR3 region is CASSPSAGDYGYTF. The CDR3 DNA reads as TGTGCCAGCAGCCCATCCGCAGGGGACTATGGCTACACCTTC. The chain joins TRBV7-9 to TRBJ1-2; a weak D match, TRBD1 (6 bases). The length of the CDR3 is 14 residues. Trimming cost V 5 bases and J 3 bases, with 13 bases left between them. Germline assignment: CDR1 SEHNR and CDR2 FQNEAQ (reference sequence).

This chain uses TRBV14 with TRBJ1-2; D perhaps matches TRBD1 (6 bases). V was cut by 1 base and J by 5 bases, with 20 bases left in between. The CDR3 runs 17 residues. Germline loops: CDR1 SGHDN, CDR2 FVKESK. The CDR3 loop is CASSQVRAPDSEYGYTF. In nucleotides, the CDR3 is TGTGCCAGCAGCCAAGTGCGGGCGCCGGACAGTGAATATGGCTACACCTTC.

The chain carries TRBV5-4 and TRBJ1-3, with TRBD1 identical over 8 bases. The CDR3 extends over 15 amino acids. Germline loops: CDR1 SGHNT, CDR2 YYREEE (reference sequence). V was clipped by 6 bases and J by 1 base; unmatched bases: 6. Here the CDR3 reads CASIGQGSSGNTIYF. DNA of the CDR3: TGTGCCAGCATCGGACAGGGTAGTTCTGGAAACACCATATATTTT. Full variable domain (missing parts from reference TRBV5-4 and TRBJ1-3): ETGVTQSPTHLIKTRGQQVTLRCSSQSGHNTVSWYQQALGQGPQFIFQYYREEENGRGNFPPRFSGLQFPNYSSELNVNALELDDSALYLCASIGQGSSGNTIYFGEGSWLTVV.

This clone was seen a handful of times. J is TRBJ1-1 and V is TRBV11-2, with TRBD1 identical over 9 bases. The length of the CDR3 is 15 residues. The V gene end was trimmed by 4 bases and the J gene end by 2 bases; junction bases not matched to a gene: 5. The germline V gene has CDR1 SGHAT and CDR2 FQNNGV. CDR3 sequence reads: CASSSGQGRNTEAFF. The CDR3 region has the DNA TGTGCCAGCAGCTCCGGACAGGGGAGAAACACTGAAGCTTTCTTT. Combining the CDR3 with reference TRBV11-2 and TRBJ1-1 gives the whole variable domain EAGVAQSPRYKIIEKRQSVAFWCNPISGHATLYWYQQILGQGPKLLIQFQNNGVVDDSQLPKDRFSAERLKGVDSTLKIQPAKLEDSAVYLCASSSGQGRNTEAFFGQGTRLTVV.

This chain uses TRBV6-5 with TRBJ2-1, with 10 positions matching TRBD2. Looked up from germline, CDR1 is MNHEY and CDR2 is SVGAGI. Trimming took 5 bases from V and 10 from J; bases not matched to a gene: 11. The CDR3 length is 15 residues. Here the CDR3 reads CASSTSSGSRWEQFF. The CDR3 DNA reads TGTGCCAGCAGTACCTCTAGCGGGAGTCGCTGGGAGCAGTTCTTC.

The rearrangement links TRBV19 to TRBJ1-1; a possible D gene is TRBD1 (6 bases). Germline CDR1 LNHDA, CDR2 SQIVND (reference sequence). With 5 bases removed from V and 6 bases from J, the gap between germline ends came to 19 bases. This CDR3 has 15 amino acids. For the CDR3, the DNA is TGTGCCAGTAGTGGGAAAACAGGGTTTCGGGCTGAAGCTTTCTTT. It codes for CASSGKTGFRAEAFF.

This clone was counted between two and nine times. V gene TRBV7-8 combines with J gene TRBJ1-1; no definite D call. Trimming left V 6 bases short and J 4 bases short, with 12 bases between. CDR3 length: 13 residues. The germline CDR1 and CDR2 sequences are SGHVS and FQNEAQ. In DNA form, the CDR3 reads TGTGCCAGCAGTTCTAGCTGGGGCACTGAAGCTTTCTTT. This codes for CASSSSWGTEAFF.

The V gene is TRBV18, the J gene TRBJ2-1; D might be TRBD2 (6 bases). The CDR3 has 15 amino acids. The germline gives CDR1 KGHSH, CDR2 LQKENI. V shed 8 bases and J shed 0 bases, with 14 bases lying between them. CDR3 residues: CASGLFQSSYNEQFF. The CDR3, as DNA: TGTGCCAGCGGACTATTCCAGAGCTCCTACAATGAGCAGTTCTTC. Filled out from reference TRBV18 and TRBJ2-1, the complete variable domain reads NAGVMQNPRHLVRRRGQEARLRCSPMKGHSHVYWYRQLPEEGLKFMVYLQKENIIDESGMPKERFSAEFPKEGPSILRIQQVVRGDSAAYFCASGLFQSSYNEQFFGPGTRLTVL.

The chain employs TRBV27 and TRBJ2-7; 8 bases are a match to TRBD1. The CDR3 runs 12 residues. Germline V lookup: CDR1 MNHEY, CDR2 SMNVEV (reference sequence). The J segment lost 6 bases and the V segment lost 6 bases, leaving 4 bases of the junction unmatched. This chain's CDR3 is CASRTGGGEQYF. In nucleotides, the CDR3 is TGTGCCAGCAGAACAGGGGGTGGCGAGCAGTACTTC.

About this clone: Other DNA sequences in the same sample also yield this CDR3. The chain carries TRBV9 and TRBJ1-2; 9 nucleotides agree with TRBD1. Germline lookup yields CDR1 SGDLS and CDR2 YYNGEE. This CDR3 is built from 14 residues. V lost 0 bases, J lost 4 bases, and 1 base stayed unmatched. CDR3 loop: CASSVGQGGYGYTF. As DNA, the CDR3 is TGTGCCAGCAGCGTAGGACAGGGGGGCTATGGCTACACCTTC.

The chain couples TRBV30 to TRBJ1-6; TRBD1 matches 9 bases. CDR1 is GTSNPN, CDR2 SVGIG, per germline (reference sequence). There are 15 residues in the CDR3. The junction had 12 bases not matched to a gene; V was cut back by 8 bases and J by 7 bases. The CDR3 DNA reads TGTGCCAGACGACGGGGACAGGGCCTAAATTCACCCCTCCACTTT. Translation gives CARRRGQGLNSPLHF.

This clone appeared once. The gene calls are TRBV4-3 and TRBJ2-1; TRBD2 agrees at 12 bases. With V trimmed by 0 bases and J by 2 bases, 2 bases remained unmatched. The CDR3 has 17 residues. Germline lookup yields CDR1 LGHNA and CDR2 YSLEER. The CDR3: CASSQELAGGAYNEQFF. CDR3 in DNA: TGCGCCAGCAGCCAAGAACTAGCGGGAGGCGCCTACAATGAGCAGTTCTTC.

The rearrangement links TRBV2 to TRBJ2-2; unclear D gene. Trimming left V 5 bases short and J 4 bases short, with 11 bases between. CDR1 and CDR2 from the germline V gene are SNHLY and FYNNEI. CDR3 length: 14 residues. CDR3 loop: CASSKSQVTGELFF. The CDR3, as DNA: TGTGCCAGCAGTAAGAGTCAGGTCACCGGGGAGCTGTTTTTT.